These 30 T cell receptor beta chains came from one sample sequenced in a study of monozygotic twins with inflammatory bowel disease. After re-calling the 5' RACE reads, TCRdb lists one entry per CDR3 protein, DNA absent. The sample includes roughly 160,000 distinct CDR3 sequences. The specimen was blood. These receptor sequences come from a human donor with ulcerative colitis or Crohn's disease, or a healthy co-twin of an affected twin (not recorded which).

The chain combines TRBV5-1 with TRBJ2-1; TCRdb's D call, TRBD2, is unchecked because there is no DNA. The CDR3 consists of 17 residues. Germline loops: CDR1 SGHRS, CDR2 YFSETQ. CDR3: CASSPPTAGLAFREQFF.

This rearrangement joins TRBV12-3 or TRBV12-4 to TRBJ2-5. This CDR3 comprises 15 residues. This CDR3 is CASSPHSTGGETQYF.

The chain couples TRBV27 to TRBJ2-1. The germline V gene has CDR1 MNHEY and CDR2 SMNVEV (reference sequence). This CDR3 is 16 amino acids long. CDR3 in amino acids: CASSRVTTPSYNEQFF.

This chain connects TRBV24-1 to TRBJ2-2; TCRdb selects TRBD2, and the lack of DNA leaves this call unchecked. The length of the CDR3 is 16 residues. In germline, CDR1 is KGHDR, CDR2 SFDVKD. The CDR3 sequence: CATSDWTTARTGELFF.

The V gene is TRBV29-1, the J gene TRBJ2-3. The germline gives CDR1 SQVTM, CDR2 ANQGSEA. This CDR3 comprises 11 residues. This CDR3 is CSVESTDTQYF.

This chain links TRBV7-8 with TRBJ2-5; with no DNA, the TCRdb D assignment of TRBD2 cannot be verified. Germline CDR1 reads SGHVS; CDR2 reads FQNEAQ. The CDR3 contains 17 residues. CDR3: CASSLSALGLVKETQYF.

The chain is built from TRBV20-1 and TRBJ1-5; absent DNA, TCRdb's TRBD1 call cannot be checked. CDR3 length equals 13 residues. The germline V gene encodes CDR1 DFQATT and CDR2 SNEGSKA (reference sequence). The CDR3 sequence: CSAHTGVYQPQHF.

J is TRBJ2-1 and V is TRBV20-1; TCRdb's D gene call, TRBD1, goes unchecked for lack of DNA. CDR1 and CDR2 from the germline V gene are DFQATT and SNEGSKA (reference sequence). The CDR3 spans 14 residues. CDR3: CSARGTPSYNEQFF.

V is TRBV5-1 and J is TRBJ1-1. The V gene's germline CDR1 is SGHRS and CDR2 YFSETQ. This CDR3 is 13 amino acids long. CDR3 in amino acids: CASSLFEGVEAFF.

The chain carries TRBV5-1 and TRBJ2-2; the D call of TRBD2 rests on TCRdb alone, since no DNA is present to check it. The germline V gene encodes CDR1 SGHRS and CDR2 YFSETQ. The CDR3 has 15 residues. The CDR3 reads CASRASGTNTGELFF.

The chain carries TRBV27 and TRBJ2-7; the TCRdb D gene call, TRBD1, has no DNA to confirm it. CDR1 MNHEY and CDR2 SMNVEV come from the germline V gene (reference sequence). This CDR3 is built from 15 residues. CDR3 residues: CASSIVTAPRSEQYF.

The chain couples TRBV27 to TRBJ2-1; lacking DNA, the TRBD1 call made by TCRdb goes unchecked. The CDR3 totals 16 residues. The V gene's germline CDR1 is MNHEY and CDR2 SMNVEV (reference sequence). The CDR3 loop reads CASGQGTAAAYNEQFF.

This chain uses TRBV11-2 with TRBJ2-4. CDR1 is SGHAT and CDR2 is FQNNGV in the germline V gene. The CDR3 length is 18 residues. The chain's CDR3 is CASSPHGFLGLAKNIQYF.

The chain has TRBV10-3 and TRBJ2-2. The CDR3 runs 14 residues. Germline V CDR1 and CDR2: ENHRY, SYGVKD. The CDR3 sequence: CAISEGFDTGELFF.

The chain joins TRBV12-3 or TRBV12-4 to TRBJ1-1; TCRdb outputs TRBD1, but without DNA this stays unchecked. The CDR3 spans 12 residues. CDR3 region: CASSLDRTEAFF.

V and J are TRBV12-3 or TRBV12-4 and TRBJ2-6. This CDR3 is built from 15 residues. CDR3 protein: CASSFGFSGANVLTF.

The chain uses TRBV7-9 and TRBJ2-5; with no DNA, the TCRdb D assignment of TRBD2 cannot be verified. CDR1 and CDR2 from the germline V gene are SEHNR and FQNEAQ (reference sequence). This CDR3 contains 16 residues. The CDR3 loop is CASSEGLAGPQETQYF.

CDR3 protein: CASSLKYQETQYF. The chain has TRBV18 and TRBJ2-5. This CDR3 comprises 13 residues. CDR1 and CDR2 (germline): KGHSH, LQKENI.

The chain's CDR3 is CASSLEVGGVDTQYF. The rearrangement uses TRBV5-1 and TRBJ2-3; lacking DNA, the TRBD1 call made by TCRdb goes unchecked. This CDR3 region has 15 residues. The germline V gene has CDR1 SGHRS and CDR2 YFSETQ.

V and J are TRBV3-1 and TRBJ2-5; TCRdb proposes TRBD1, but this gene call is untestable without DNA. Germline V CDR1 and CDR2: LGHDT, YNNKEL (reference sequence). CDR3 length: 17 amino acids. The CDR3 sequence: CASSQESAGVVPETQYF.

The chain is built from TRBV29-1 and TRBJ2-3; TCRdb proposes TRBD2, but this gene call is untestable without DNA. This CDR3 is built from 12 residues. The germline gives CDR1 SQVTM, CDR2 ANQGSEA. The CDR3: CSVAHLDPTQYF.

This chain links TRBV13 with TRBJ2-5; there is no DNA to check the TCRdb D call of TRBD2. The CDR3 contains 19 residues. Germline V gene data show CDR1 as PRHDT and CDR2 as FYEKMQ (reference sequence). The CDR3 loop is CASSGYSGPLAGGVETQYF.

The chain combines TRBV5-1 with TRBJ2-5. Per the germline V gene, CDR1 is SGHRS and CDR2 is YFSETQ. The CDR3 loop spans 13 amino acids. CDR3 sequence reads: CASSFRPQETQYF.

V is TRBV5-1 and J is TRBJ2-5; TCRdb proposes TRBD2, but this gene call is untestable without DNA. Germline CDR1 reads SGHRS; CDR2 reads YFSETQ. This CDR3 contains 18 residues. The CDR3 loop reads CASSLSGAGGGPQETQYF.

The J gene is TRBJ2-3, the V gene TRBV6-6. The germline CDR1 and CDR2 sequences are MNHNY and SVGAGI (reference sequence). The CDR3 runs to 13 residues. Here the CDR3 reads CASSYSNTDTQYF.

The chain links TRBV5-1 to TRBJ1-3. This CDR3 comprises 14 residues. Germline V gives CDR1 SGHRS, CDR2 YFSETQ. The CDR3 spells CASSTGSSGNTIYF.

The chain uses TRBV7-9 and TRBJ1-4; the D call of TRBD1 rests on TCRdb alone, since no DNA is present to check it. Germline V gene data show CDR1 as SEHNR and CDR2 as FQNEAQ (reference sequence). The CDR3 has 14 amino acids. This CDR3 is CASSLTGAREKLFF.

The chain carries TRBV11-1 and TRBJ1-1; TCRdb returns TRBD1, unconfirmable since there is no DNA. From germline, CDR1 is SGHAT and CDR2 FQDESV (reference sequence). This CDR3 region has 14 residues. CDR3 loop: CASSIRTGYTEAFF.

V gene TRBV12-3 or TRBV12-4 combines with J gene TRBJ2-5; the TCRdb D gene call, TRBD1, has no DNA to confirm it. The CDR3 is 17 residues long. The CDR3 reads CASSYGTGAWGQETQYF.

The chain combines TRBV7-7 with TRBJ2-3; checking the TCRdb D call of TRBD1 is not possible without DNA. This CDR3 is built from 15 residues. From germline, CDR1 is SSHAT and CDR2 FNYEAQ (reference sequence). CDR3 residues: CASSLGGESGDTQYF. Filled out from reference TRBV7-7 and TRBJ2-3, the complete variable domain reads GAGVSQSPRYKVTKRGQDVTLRCDPISSHATLYWYQQALGQGPEFLTYFNYEAQPDKSGLPSDRFSAERPEGSISTLTIQRTEQRDSAMYRCASSLGGESGDTQYFGPGTRLTVL.